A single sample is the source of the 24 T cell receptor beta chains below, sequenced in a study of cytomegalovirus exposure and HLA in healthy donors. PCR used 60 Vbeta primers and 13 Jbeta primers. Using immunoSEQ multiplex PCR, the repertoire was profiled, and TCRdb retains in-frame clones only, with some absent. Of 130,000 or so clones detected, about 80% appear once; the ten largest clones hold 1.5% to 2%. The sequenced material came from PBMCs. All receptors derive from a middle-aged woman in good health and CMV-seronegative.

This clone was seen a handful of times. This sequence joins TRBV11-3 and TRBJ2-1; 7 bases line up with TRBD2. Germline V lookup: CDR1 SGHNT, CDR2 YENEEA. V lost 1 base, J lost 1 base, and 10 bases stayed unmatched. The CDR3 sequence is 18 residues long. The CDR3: CASSLGVGGSSSYNEQFF. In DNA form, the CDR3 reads TGTGCCAGCAGCTTAGGAGTGGGCGGGAGTTCGTCCTACAATGAGCAGTTCTTC. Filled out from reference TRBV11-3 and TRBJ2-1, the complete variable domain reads EAGVVQSPRYKIIEKKQPVAFWCNPISGHNTLYWYLQNLGQGPELLIRYENEEAVDDSQLPKDRFSAERLKGVDSTLKIQPAELGDSAVYLCASSLGVGGSSSYNEQFFGPGTRLTVL.

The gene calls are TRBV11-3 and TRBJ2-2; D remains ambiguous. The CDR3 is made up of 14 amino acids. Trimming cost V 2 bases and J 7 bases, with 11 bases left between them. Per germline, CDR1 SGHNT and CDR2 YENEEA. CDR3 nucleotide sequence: TGTGCCAGCAGCTTACGCGGTTATGGCGGGGAGCTGTTTTTT. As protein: CASSLRGYGGELFF.

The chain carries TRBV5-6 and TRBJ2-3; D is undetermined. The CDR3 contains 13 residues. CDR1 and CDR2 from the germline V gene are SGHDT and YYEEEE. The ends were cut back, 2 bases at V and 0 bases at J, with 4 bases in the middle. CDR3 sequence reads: CASSFLSTDTQYF. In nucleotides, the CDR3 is TGTGCCAGCAGCTTTCTTAGCACAGATACGCAGTATTTT.

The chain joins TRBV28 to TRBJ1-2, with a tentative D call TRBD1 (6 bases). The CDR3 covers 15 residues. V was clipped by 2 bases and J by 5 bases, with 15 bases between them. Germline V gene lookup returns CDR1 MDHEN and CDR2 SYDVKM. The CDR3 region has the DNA TGTGCCAGCAGTTTAGGGGGAGGGGGAAGGTATGGCTACACCTTC. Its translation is CASSLGGGGRYGYTF.

CDR3 nucleotide sequence: TGCGCCAGCAGCTCCGAGACAGGGGTGGGCACTGAAGCTTTCTTT. This encodes CASSSETGVGTEAFF. This rearrangement joins TRBV5-1 to TRBJ1-1; the match to TRBD1 covers 8 bases. Germline CDR1 reads SGHRS; CDR2 reads YFSETQ. Trimming cost V 3 bases and J 4 bases; bases outside gene matches: 8. This CDR3 is 15 amino acids long. The whole variable domain, filled in from reference TRBV5-1 and TRBJ1-1, reads KAGVTQTPRYLIKTRGQQVTLSCSPISGHRSVSWYQQTPGQGLQFLFEYFSETQRNKGNFPGRFSGRQFSNSRSEMNVSTLELGDSALYLCASSSETGVGTEAFFGQGTRLTVV.

For the CDR3, the DNA is TGTGCCAGCAGCTTATTGGGGGGCACTGAAGCTTTCTTT. This sequence encodes CASSLLGGTEAFF. The V call is TRBV7-8, the J call TRBJ1-1; tentatively, D is TRBD1 (5 bases). Germline CDR1 and CDR2: SGHVS and FQNEAQ. V lost 2 bases and J lost 4, with 8 bases in between. The CDR3 covers 13 residues.

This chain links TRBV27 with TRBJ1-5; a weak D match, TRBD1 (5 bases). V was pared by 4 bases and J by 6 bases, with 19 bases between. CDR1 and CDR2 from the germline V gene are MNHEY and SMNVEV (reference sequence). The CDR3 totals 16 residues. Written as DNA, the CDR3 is TGTGCCAGCAGTTCTCGTCCCGGGGGAGAAAGTCAGCCCCAGCATTTT. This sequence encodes CASSSRPGGESQPQHF.

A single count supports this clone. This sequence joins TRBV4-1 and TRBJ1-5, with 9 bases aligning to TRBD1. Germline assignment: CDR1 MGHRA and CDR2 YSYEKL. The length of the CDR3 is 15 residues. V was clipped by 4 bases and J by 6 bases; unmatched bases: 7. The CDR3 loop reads CASSRRQGEGQPQHF. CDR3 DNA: TGCGCCAGCAGCCGCCGACAGGGGGAGGGTCAGCCCCAGCATTTT.

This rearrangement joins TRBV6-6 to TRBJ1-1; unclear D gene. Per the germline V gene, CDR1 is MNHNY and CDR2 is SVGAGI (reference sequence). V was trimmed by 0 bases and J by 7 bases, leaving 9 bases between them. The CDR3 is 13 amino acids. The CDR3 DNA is TGTGCCAGCAGTTACTCGAGAGTCGGTGAAGCTTTCTTT. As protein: CASSYSRVGEAFF.

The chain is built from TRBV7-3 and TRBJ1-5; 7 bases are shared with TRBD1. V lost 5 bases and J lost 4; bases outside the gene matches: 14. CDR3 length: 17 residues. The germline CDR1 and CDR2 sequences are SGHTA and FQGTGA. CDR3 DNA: TGTGCCAGCAGCCCTGGGGACAGAAAGCTTATTAATCAGCCCCAGCATTTT. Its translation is CASSPGDRKLINQPQHF.

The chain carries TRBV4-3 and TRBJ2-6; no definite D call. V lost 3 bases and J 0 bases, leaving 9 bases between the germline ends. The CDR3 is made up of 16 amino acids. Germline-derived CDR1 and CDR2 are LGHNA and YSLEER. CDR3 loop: CASSHASGSGANVLTF. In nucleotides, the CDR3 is TGCGCCAGCAGCCATGCGTCCGGCTCTGGGGCCAACGTCCTGACTTTC.

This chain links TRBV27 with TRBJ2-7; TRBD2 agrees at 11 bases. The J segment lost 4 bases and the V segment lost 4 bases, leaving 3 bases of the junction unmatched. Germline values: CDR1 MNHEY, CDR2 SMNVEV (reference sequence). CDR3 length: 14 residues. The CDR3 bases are TGTGCCAGCAGTTCCGTAGCGGGAGGGTACGAGCAGTACTTC. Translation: CASSSVAGGYEQYF.

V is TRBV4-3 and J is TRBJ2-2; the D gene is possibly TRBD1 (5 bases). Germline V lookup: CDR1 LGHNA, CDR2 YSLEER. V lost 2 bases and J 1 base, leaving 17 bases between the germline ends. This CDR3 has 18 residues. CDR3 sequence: CASSQSDVVRVNTGELFF. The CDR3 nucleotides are TGCGCCAGCAGCCAATCCGATGTCGTCAGGGTGAACACCGGGGAGCTGTTTTTT.

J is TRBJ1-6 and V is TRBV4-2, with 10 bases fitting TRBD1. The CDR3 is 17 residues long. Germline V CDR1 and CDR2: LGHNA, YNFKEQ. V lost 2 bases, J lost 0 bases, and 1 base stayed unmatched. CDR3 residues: CASSQRTGGSYNSPLHF. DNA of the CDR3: TGTGCCAGCAGCCAACGGACAGGGGGCTCCTATAATTCACCCCTCCACTTT.

CDR3 loop: CASSLTGDTYNEQFF. CDR3 sequence (DNA): TGCGCCAGCAGCTTGACAGGCGATACATACAATGAGCAGTTCTTC. V gene TRBV5-1 combines with J gene TRBJ2-1; D might be TRBD1 (5 bases). Germline V lookup: CDR1 SGHRS, CDR2 YFSETQ. This CDR3 comprises 15 residues. Trimming pared 1 base from V and 4 bases from J, leaving 12 bases between.

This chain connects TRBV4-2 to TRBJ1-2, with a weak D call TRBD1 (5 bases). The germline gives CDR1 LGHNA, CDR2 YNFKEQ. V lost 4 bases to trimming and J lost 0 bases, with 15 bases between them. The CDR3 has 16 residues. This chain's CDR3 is CASSPDDSLANYGYTF. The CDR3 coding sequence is TGTGCCAGCAGCCCCGACGACAGTTTAGCTAACTATGGCTACACCTTC.

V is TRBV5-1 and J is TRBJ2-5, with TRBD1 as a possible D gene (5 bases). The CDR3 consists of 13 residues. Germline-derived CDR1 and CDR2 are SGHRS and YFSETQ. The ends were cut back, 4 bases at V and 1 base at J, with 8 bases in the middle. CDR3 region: CASSPGFQETQYF. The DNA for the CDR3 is TGCGCCAGCAGCCCAGGGTTCCAAGAGACCCAGTACTTC.

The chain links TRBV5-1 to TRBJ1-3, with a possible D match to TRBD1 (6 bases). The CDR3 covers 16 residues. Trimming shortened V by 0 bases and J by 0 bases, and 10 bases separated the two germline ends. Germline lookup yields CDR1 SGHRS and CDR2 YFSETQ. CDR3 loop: CASSLGTEYSGNTIYF. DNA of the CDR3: TGCGCCAGCAGCTTGGGGACAGAATACTCTGGAAACACCATATATTTT.

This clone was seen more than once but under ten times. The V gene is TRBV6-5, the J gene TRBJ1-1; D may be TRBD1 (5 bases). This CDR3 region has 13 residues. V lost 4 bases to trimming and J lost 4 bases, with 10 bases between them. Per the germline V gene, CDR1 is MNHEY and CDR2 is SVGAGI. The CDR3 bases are TGTGCCAGCAGTTTCACAGGTTTCACTGAAGCTTTCTTT. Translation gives CASSFTGFTEAFF.

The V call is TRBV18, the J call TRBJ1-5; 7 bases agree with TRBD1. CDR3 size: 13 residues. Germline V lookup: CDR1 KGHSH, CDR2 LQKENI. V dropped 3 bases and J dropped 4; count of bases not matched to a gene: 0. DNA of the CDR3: TGTGCCAGCTCACCGGACAGGAATCAGCCCCAGCATTTT. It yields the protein CASSPDRNQPQHF.

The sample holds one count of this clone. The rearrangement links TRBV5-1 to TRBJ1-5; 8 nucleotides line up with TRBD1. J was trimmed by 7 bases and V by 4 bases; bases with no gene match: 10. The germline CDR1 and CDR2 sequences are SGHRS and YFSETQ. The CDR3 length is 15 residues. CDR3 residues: CASSLQPDRGQPQHF. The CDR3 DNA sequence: TGCGCCAGCAGCCTGCAACCCGACAGGGGCCAGCCCCAGCATTTT.

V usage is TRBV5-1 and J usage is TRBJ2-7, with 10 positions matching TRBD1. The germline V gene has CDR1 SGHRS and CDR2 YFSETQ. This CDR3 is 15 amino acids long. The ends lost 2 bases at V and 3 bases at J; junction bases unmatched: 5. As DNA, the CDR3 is TGCGCCAGCAGCTTAGGACAGGGGGTGAGCTACGAGCAGTACTTC. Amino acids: CASSLGQGVSYEQYF.

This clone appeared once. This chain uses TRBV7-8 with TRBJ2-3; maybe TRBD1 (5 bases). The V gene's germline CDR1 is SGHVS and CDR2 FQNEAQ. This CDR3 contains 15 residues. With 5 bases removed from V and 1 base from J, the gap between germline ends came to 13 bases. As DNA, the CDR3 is TGTGCCAGCAGCCGTTCCGTGACAGGCACAGATACGCAGTATTTT. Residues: CASSRSVTGTDTQYF. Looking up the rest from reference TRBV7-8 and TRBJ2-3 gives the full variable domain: GAGVSQSPRYKVAKRGQDVALRCDPISGHVSLFWYQQALGQGPEFLTYFQNEAQLDKSGLPSDRFFAERPEGSVSTLKIQRTQQEDSAVYLCASSRSVTGTDTQYFGPGTRLTVL.

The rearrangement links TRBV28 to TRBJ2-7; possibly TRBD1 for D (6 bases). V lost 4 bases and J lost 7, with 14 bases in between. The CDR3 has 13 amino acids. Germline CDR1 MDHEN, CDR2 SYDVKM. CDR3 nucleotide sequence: TGTGCCAGCAGTTCATTAGGGGGTCGGGAGCAGTACTTC. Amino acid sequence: CASSSLGGREQYF. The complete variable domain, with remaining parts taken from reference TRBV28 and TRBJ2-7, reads DVKVTQSSRYLVKRTGEKVFLECVQDMDHENMFWYRQDPGLGLRLIYFSYDVKMKEKGDIPEGYSVSREKKERFSLILESASTNQTSMYLCASSSLGGREQYFGPGTRLTVT.